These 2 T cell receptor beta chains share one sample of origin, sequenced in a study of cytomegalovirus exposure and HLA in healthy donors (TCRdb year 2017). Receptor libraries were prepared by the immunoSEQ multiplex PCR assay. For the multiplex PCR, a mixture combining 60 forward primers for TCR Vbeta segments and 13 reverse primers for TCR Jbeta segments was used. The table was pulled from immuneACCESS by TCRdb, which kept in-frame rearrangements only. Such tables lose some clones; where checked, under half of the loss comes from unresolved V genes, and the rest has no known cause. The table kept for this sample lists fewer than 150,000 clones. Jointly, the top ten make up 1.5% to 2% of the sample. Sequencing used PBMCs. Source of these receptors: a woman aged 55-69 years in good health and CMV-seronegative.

As DNA, the CDR3 is TGCGCCAGCACCGGACAGCCCTCTGGAAACACCATATATTTT. Amino acid sequence: CASTGQPSGNTIYF. The rearrangement uses TRBV10-2 and TRBJ1-3, with D possibly being TRBD1 (6 bases). The CDR3 runs to 14 residues. V was shortened by 7 bases and J by 0 bases, with 10 bases between the two germline ends. Germline V gene sequence: CDR1 WSHSY, CDR2 SAAADI.

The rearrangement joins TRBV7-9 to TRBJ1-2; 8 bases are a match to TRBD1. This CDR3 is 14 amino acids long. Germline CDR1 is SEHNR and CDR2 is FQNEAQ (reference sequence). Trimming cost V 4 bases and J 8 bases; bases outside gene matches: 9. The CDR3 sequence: CASSSWTGTGGYTF. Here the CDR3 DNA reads TGTGCCAGCAGCTCATGGACAGGGACGGGCGGCTACACCTTC.